Listed below are T cell receptor beta chains from one sample, sequenced in a study of cytomegalovirus exposure and HLA in healthy donors. Sequencing used immunoSEQ multiplex PCR; TCRdb keeps in-frame clones, though not all of them. Altogether about 130,000 clones are present, roughly 69% being singletons, with the ten largest covering 2.5% to 3%. Sequenced material: PBMCs. These TCRs come from a human donor in good health. Both conserved end residues are part of each CDR3. A D gene is named only where the DNA matches it firmly. Where a row states a size, it is once, few, many or the class of an expanded clone; other rows omit it.

j_gene	v_gene	abundance	d_gene	CDR3aa	CDR3nt
TRBJ2-1	TRBV5-1	.	TRBD2	CASSWGLAGGGSYNEQFF	TGCGCCAGCAGCTGGGGACTAGCGGGAGGGGGTTCCTACAATGAGCAGTTCTTC
TRBJ2-1	TRBV15	.	TRBD2	CATSFLAEPYNEQFF	TGTGCCACCAGCTTCCTAGCGGAGCCCTACAATGAGCAGTTCTTC
TRBJ2-3	TRBV5-6	.	.	CASSLSWATDTQYF	TGTGCCAGCAGCTTGTCCTGGGCCACAGATACGCAGTATTTT
TRBJ2-1	TRBV5-1	once	TRBD2	CASLAGEEQFF	TGCGCCAGCCTAGCGGGAGAGGAGCAGTTCTTC
TRBJ2-1	TRBV27	.	TRBD2	CASSPQPLWREANNEQFF	TGTGCCAGCAGTCCACAGCCCCTCTGGCGGGAGGCCAACAATGAGCAGTTCTTC
TRBJ2-7	TRBV7-9	.	TRBD1	CASSLGPGGSSF	TGTGCCAGCAGCTTAGGTCCAGGGGGCAGTAGCTTC
TRBJ2-1	TRBV11-2	.	.	CASSPGVRGDSYNEQFF	TGTGCCAGCAGCCCAGGGGTCCGGGGGGACTCCTACAATGAGCAGTTCTTC
TRBJ2-1	TRBV6-5	once	.	CASSYSRGGYRGEQFF	TGTGCCAGCAGTTACTCGAGGGGGGGCTATCGGGGTGAGCAGTTCTTC
TRBJ2-4	TRBV2	.	TRBD1	CASVPDRENIQYF	TGTGCCAGTGTACCGGACAGGGAAAACATTCAGTACTTC
TRBJ1-3	TRBV9	.	.	CASSVDGRTAPSGNTIYF	TGTGCCAGCAGCGTAGATGGGAGGACCGCCCCTTCTGGAAACACCATATATTTT
TRBJ2-1	TRBV27	.	TRBD2	CASRLAGEINEQFF	TGTGCCAGCAGACTAGCGGGAGAAATTAATGAGCAGTTCTTC
TRBJ2-1	TRBV7-6	.	TRBD1	CASRRGIQGSYNEQFF	TGTGCCAGCAGGAGGGGCATACAGGGGTCCTACAATGAGCAGTTCTTC
TRBJ2-5	TRBV4-1	.	TRBD1	CASSHPGQGNTQYF	TGCGCCAGCAGCCACCCGGGACAGGGTAATACCCAGTACTTC
TRBJ2-1	TRBV7-6	once	TRBD2	CASSSASGTSYNEQFF	TGTGCCAGCAGCTCCGCTAGCGGGACCTCCTACAATGAGCAGTTCTTC
TRBJ2-7	TRBV30	.	TRBD1	CAWNRDRGTYEQYF	TGTGCCTGGAACCGGGACAGGGGGACCTACGAGCAGTACTTC
TRBJ1-1	TRBV5-5	few	.	CASSYRSMNTEAFF	TGTGCCAGCAGTTACAGAAGCATGAACACTGAAGCTTTCTTT
TRBJ1-2	TRBV2	few	.	CASRNRRGIYGYTF	TGTGCCAGCAGAAATAGACGCGGGATCTATGGCTACACCTTC
TRBJ2-7	TRBV7-6	.	TRBD1	CASSLWTGSSYEQYF	TGTGCCAGCAGCCTTTGGACAGGCAGCTCCTACGAGCAGTACTTC
TRBJ2-1	TRBV27	.	TRBD2	CASILAGGIPLSYNEQFF	TGTGCCAGCATCCTAGCGGGAGGGATCCCTCTCTCCTACAATGAGCAGTTCTTC
TRBJ2-7	TRBV4-3	.	.	CASSQDRGREQYF	TGCGCCAGCAGCCAAGATAGAGGGCGCGAGCAGTACTTC
TRBJ2-5	TRBV7-8	.	TRBD2	CASSLAVWGREETQYF	TGTGCCAGCAGCTTAGCTGTATGGGGGAGGGAAGAGACCCAGTACTTC
TRBJ2-7	TRBV7-2	once	TRBD2	CASSLGRTSSYEQYF	TGTGCCAGCAGCTTAGGTAGGACTAGCTCCTACGAGCAGTACTTC
TRBJ2-7	TRBV6-6	.	.	CASSPSRGYEQYF	TGTGCCAGCAGTCCATCTCGGGGCTACGAGCAGTACTTC
TRBJ1-1	TRBV4-3	.	.	CASSQDHIRLDKMNAEAFF	TGCGCCAGCAGCCAAGATCACATTAGGCTGGACAAGATGAACGCTGAAGCTTTCTTT
TRBJ2-4	TRBV25-1	.	.	CASKFGQPGGTKNIQYF	TGTGCCAGCAAATTTGGCCAGCCCGGCGGAACCAAAAACATTCAGTACTTC
TRBJ1-2	TRBV28	once	.	CASSDNLKEGYTF	TGTGCCAGCAGCGACAACCTCAAAGAGGGCTACACCTTC
TRBJ2-7	TRBV14	once	.	CASSQGSSHSYEQYF	TGTGCCAGCAGCCAAGGAAGTAGCCACTCCTACGAGCAGTACTTC
TRBJ2-7	TRBV11-1	.	TRBD1	CASSQQTGFYEQYF	TGTGCCAGCAGCCAACAGACAGGGTTCTACGAGCAGTACTTC
TRBJ2-2	TRBV7-9	.	.	CASISPRFTGELFF	TGTGCCAGCATCTCCCCACGGTTCACCGGGGAGCTGTTTTTT
TRBJ2-3	TRBV7-6	once	TRBD2	CASSKRLSGGVRTDTQYF	TGTGCCAGCAGCAAACGACTTAGCGGGGGGGTCCGCACAGATACGCAGTATTTT
TRBJ2-1	TRBV9	.	TRBD2	CASSVKAGGYNEQFF	TGTGCCAGCAGCGTAAAAGCGGGGGGCTACAATGAGCAGTTCTTC
TRBJ2-1	TRBV4-3	few	TRBD2	CASSQEGAGGSYNEQFF	TGCGCCAGCAGCCAAGAGGGGGCGGGAGGGTCCTACAATGAGCAGTTCTTC
TRBJ1-1	TRBV4-1	.	.	CASSQEPWKGTRAAFF	TGCGCCAGCAGCCAAGAGCCATGGAAGGGGACTCGTGCAGCTTTCTTT
TRBJ2-5	TRBV7-9	once	.	CASSLGPGVGETQYF	TGTGCCAGCAGCTTAGGGCCAGGGGTAGGGGAGACCCAGTACTTC
TRBJ2-3	TRBV4-2	.	.	CASSQENRGGADTQYF	TGTGCCAGCAGCCAAGAGAACAGGGGGGGAGCAGATACGCAGTATTTT
TRBJ2-2	TRBV10-2	.	.	CASTQGGAAGELFF	TGCGCCAGCACCCAAGGGGGGGCGGCCGGGGAGCTGTTTTTT
TRBJ2-2	TRBV15	few	TRBD2	CATRKGRRRGYDGELFF	TGTGCCACCAGAAAAGGGCGTAGGCGGGGGTACGACGGGGAGCTGTTTTTT
TRBJ1-2	TRBV7-9	.	.	CSSSGRPGGYTF	TGTTCCAGCAGCGGAAGACCAGGCGGCTACACCTTC
TRBJ2-2	TRBV7-3	.	.	CASGGAGETGELFF	TGTGCCAGCGGCGGGGCAGGCGAAACCGGGGAGCTGTTTTTT
TRBJ2-5	TRBV9	once	TRBD2	CASSVGGGAYETQYF	TGTGCCAGCAGCGTAGGCGGGGGGGCTTATGAGACCCAGTACTTC
TRBJ1-1	TRBV5-1	.	.	CASSLGGGSIEAFF	TGCGCCAGCAGCTTGGGCGGGGGAAGCATTGAAGCTTTCTTT
TRBJ2-1	TRBV5-4	.	.	CASSLVGGNEQFF	TGTGCCAGCAGCTTGGTTGGGGGGAATGAGCAGTTCTTC
TRBJ2-7	TRBV2	.	TRBD1	CASRGTGGPYEQYF	TGTGCCAGCAGGGGTACAGGGGGCCCCTACGAGCAGTACTTC
TRBJ2-7	TRBV2	.	TRBD1	CASSGYRGTYEQYF	TGTGCCAGCAGTGGATACAGGGGGACCTACGAGCAGTACTTC
TRBJ2-5	TRBV27	.	.	CASRKDSQETQYF	TGTGCCAGCAGGAAGGACAGTCAAGAGACCCAGTACTTC
TRBJ1-4	TRBV10-1	.	.	CASEDGLPLICPNEKLFF	TGCGCCAGCGAAGACGGACTCCCATTAATATGCCCTAATGAAAAACTGTTTTTT
TRBJ1-3	TRBV28	.	TRBD1	CASSLLKGGHSGNTIYF	TGTGCCAGCAGTTTACTAAAAGGGGGCCACTCTGGAAACACCATATATTTT
TRBJ1-1	TRBV15	.	.	CATSRDSVMGGLAAFF	TGTGCCACCAGCAGAGATAGCGTGATGGGGGGACTTGCAGCTTTCTTT
TRBJ1-5	TRBV7-2	.	.	CASSSPSLVAQHF	TGTGCCAGCAGCTCCCCCTCCCTGGTAGCCCAGCATTTT
TRBJ1-1	TRBV7-2	.	.	CASSSAGANTEAFF	TGTGCCAGCAGCTCCGCGGGGGCCAACACTGAAGCTTTCTTT
TRBJ1-5	TRBV9	.	.	CASSPNGSRAGQPQHF	TGTGCCAGCAGCCCAAATGGGTCCAGGGCTGGTCAGCCCCAGCATTTT
TRBJ1-1	TRBV7-2	.	.	CASSLNGARGEAFF	TGTGCCAGCAGCTTAAATGGGGCCCGAGGTGAAGCTTTCTTT
TRBJ1-1	TRBV5-4	.	.	CASSLYTEAFF	TGTGCCAGCAGCTTGTATACGGAGGCTTTCTTT
TRBJ1-1	TRBV12-5	.	.	CASGFGQARGEESFF	TGTGCTAGTGGTTTTGGTCAGGCCAGAGGGGAGGAATCTTTCTTT